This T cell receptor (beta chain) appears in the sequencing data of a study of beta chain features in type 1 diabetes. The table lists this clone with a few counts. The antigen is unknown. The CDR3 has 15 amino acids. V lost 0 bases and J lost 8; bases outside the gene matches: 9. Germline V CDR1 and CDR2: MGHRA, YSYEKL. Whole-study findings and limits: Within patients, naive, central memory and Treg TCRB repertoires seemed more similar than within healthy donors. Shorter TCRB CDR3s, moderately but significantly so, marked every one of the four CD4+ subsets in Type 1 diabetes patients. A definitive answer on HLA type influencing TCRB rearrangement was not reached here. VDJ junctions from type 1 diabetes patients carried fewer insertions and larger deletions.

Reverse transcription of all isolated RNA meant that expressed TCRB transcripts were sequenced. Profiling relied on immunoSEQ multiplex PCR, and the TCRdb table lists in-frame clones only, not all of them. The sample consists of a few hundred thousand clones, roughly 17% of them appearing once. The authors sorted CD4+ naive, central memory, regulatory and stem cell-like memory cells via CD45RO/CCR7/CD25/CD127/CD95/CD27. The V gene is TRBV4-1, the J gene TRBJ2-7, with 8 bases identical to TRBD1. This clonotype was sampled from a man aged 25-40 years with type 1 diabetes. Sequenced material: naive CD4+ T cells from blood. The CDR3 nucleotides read TGCGCCAGCAGCCAAGATCGGCGCACAGGGGGTAAGCAGTACTTC. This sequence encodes CASSQDRRTGGKQYF.